A single sample gave rise to the 21 T cell receptor beta chains below, sequenced in a study of blood T cell repertoires in COVID-19. Sequencing used immunoSEQ multiplex PCR; TCRdb keeps in-frame clones, though not all of them. The data show some 93,000 clones, less than 90% seen once. Sample: peripheral blood. Receptors were obtained from a man aged 55 to 70 with acute or convalescent COVID-19.

This rearrangement joins TRBV5-4 to TRBJ2-5; 8 bases align to TRBD1. V was pared by 2 bases and J by 4 bases, with 4 bases of the junction left unmatched. There are 14 residues in the CDR3. The V gene's germline CDR1 is SGHNT and CDR2 YYREEE (reference sequence). The CDR3 region has the DNA TGTGCCAGCAGCTTACAGGGGGGAGCAGAGACCCAGTACTTC. This gives the protein CASSLQGGAETQYF.

This chain connects TRBV12-5 to TRBJ2-6; the D is unclear. V was cut by 6 bases and J by 0 bases, with 12 bases left in between. CDR3 size: 16 residues. The germline gives CDR1 LGHNT, CDR2 FRNRAP. In DNA, the CDR3 is TGTGCTAGTGGGCCTGAACGGTTCTCTGGGGCCAACGTCCTGACTTTC. This translates into CASGPERFSGANVLTF.

V is TRBV6-2 or TRBV6-3 and J is TRBJ1-1; D unclear. Germline CDR1 reads MNHEY; CDR2 reads SVGEGT. Between the trimmed V and J ends, which lost 5 bases and 6 bases, there was a span of 19 bases. This CDR3 spans 15 amino acids. This CDR3 reads CASSTASRFGAEAFF. The CDR3 nucleotides are TGTGCCAGCAGTACGGCTTCGAGGTTCGGCGCTGAAGCTTTCTTT.

The chain is built from TRBV7-8 and TRBJ2-1; TRBD2 might be the D (6 bases). From germline, CDR1 is SGHVS and CDR2 FQNEAQ. Trimming pared 0 bases from V and 10 bases from J, leaving 7 bases between. The CDR3 length is 12 residues. CDR3 sequence reads: CASSLAGREQFF. Here the CDR3 DNA reads TGTGCCAGCAGCTTAGCAGGGAGGGAGCAGTTCTTC.

The rearrangement uses TRBV15 and TRBJ2-1, with 11 positions matching TRBD2. The CDR3 consists of 17 residues. Per the germline V gene, CDR1 is LNHNV and CDR2 is YYDKDF (reference sequence). J lost 1 base, V lost 4 bases, and 6 bases had no gene match. CDR3 region: CATSTIVAGGSYNEQFF. DNA for the CDR3: TGTGCCACCAGCACTATCGTAGCGGGAGGGTCCTACAATGAGCAGTTCTTC.

This clone was recorded once. The chain has TRBV6-5 and TRBJ2-3; D might be TRBD2 (5 bases). The CDR3 runs to 14 residues. Germline CDR1 and CDR2: MNHEY and SVGAGI. Trimming took 0 bases from V and 1 from J, leaving 5 bases between them. CDR3 sequence (DNA): TGTGCCAGCAGTTACTCCGGGGGCACAGATACGCAGTATTTT. Translation gives CASSYSGGTDTQYF.

This sequence joins TRBV6-5 and TRBJ1-1; D is unresolved. Germline V lookup: CDR1 MNHEY, CDR2 SVGAGI. The V end lost 5 bases, the J end lost 0 bases, and 10 bases lay between the germline ends. This CDR3 is 14 amino acids long. Written as DNA, the CDR3 is TGTGCCAGCAGTACAACACGTATGAACACTGAAGCTTTCTTT. As protein: CASSTTRMNTEAFF.

The chain combines TRBV10-3 with TRBJ2-2; 12 nucleotides match TRBD2. CDR3 length equals 17 residues. The germline CDR1 and CDR2 sequences are ENHRY and SYGVKD. The V and J ends lost 2 bases and 6 bases, in that order; junction bases with no gene match: 7. In DNA form, the CDR3 reads TGTGCCATCAGTGAGCGGGGCGCTAGCGGGGGGGCCGGGGAGCTGTTTTTT. Residues: CAISERGASGGAGELFF.

This rearrangement joins TRBV19 to TRBJ1-5; 8 bases map to TRBD1. This CDR3 comprises 16 residues. Germline CDR1 reads LNHDA; CDR2 reads SQIVND (reference sequence). After removal of 1 base from V and 4 bases from J, the junction contained 6 bases not matched to a gene. The CDR3 spells CASSIGSYRGNQPQHF. The CDR3 bases are TGTGCCAGTAGTATAGGTTCATACAGGGGGAATCAGCCCCAGCATTTT.

The rearrangement joins TRBV5-6 to TRBJ2-1; 8 bases are a match to TRBD1. With V trimmed by 6 bases and J by 4 bases, 9 bases remained unmatched. From germline, CDR1 is SGHDT and CDR2 YYEEEE. The CDR3 runs to 15 residues. CDR3 loop: CASMNRDRQYNEQFF. The DNA of the CDR3 is TGTGCCAGCATGAACCGGGACAGGCAATACAATGAGCAGTTCTTC.

J is TRBJ1-4 and V is TRBV5-1; D unresolved. The CDR3 has 15 amino acids. The ends were cut back, 0 bases at V and 5 bases at J, with 11 bases in the middle. Per germline, CDR1 SGHRS and CDR2 YFSETQ. DNA for the CDR3: TGCGCCAGCAGCTTGGGCGGGTCATCGAATGAAAAACTGTTTTTT. This encodes CASSLGGSSNEKLFF.

The chain is built from TRBV3-1 (or the pseudogene TRBV3-2) and TRBJ2-5; TRBD2 aligns across 7 bases. V shed 1 base, J shed 5 bases, and the junction held 4 bases outside the gene matches. Germline V gene sequence: CDR1 LGHDT, CDR2 YNNKEL (reference sequence). This CDR3 has 14 residues. The DNA of the CDR3 is TGTGCCAGCAGCCAAGGTCGGGGGGTCGAGACCCAGTACTTC. It encodes CASSQGRGVETQYF.

V usage is TRBV30 and J usage is TRBJ1-2, with 7 positions matching TRBD1. The CDR3 sequence is 18 residues long. The germline V gene encodes CDR1 GTSNPN and CDR2 SVGIG (reference sequence). V gave up 1 base and J gave up 0 bases; unmatched junction bases: 14. The CDR3 loop is CAWSAGGTVPSANYGYTF. DNA for the CDR3: TGTGCCTGGAGTGCCGGCGGGACAGTCCCCTCAGCTAACTATGGCTACACCTTC. The full variable domain, with the rest looked up from reference TRBV30 and TRBJ1-2, is SQTIHQWPATLVQPVGSPLSLECTVEGTSNPNLYWYRQAAGRGLQLLFYSVGIGQISSEVPQNLSASRPQDRQFILSSKKLLLSDSGFYLCAWSAGGTVPSANYGYTFGSGTRLTVV.

This clone was found once. The gene calls are TRBV7-2 and TRBJ1-3; possible D gene TRBD1, 5 bases. The CDR3 sequence is 16 residues long. Germline V gives CDR1 SGHTA, CDR2 FQGNSA. V lost 2 bases, J lost 2 bases, and 13 bases lay in between. This CDR3 reads CASSLRAGSPGNTIYF. CDR3 bases: TGTGCCAGCAGCTTAAGGGCAGGGTCTCCTGGAAACACCATATATTTT. Full variable domain (outside the CDR3, taken from reference TRBV7-2 and TRBJ1-3): GAGVSQSPSNKVTEKGKDVELRCDPISGHTALYWYRQSLGQGLEFLIYFQGNSAPDKSGLPSDRFSAERTGGSVSTLTIQRTQQEDSAVYLCASSLRAGSPGNTIYFGEGSWLTVV.

V and J are TRBV30 and TRBJ1-2; D possibly corresponds to TRBD1 (6 bases). Germline V gene sequence: CDR1 GTSNPN, CDR2 SVGIG (reference sequence). Trimming cost V 2 bases and J 4 bases, with 20 bases left between them. This CDR3 has 16 amino acids. CDR3 amino acids: CAWSTQGSGASYGYTF. The CDR3 DNA follows: TGTGCCTGGAGTACGCAGGGGAGTGGTGCCAGCTATGGCTACACCTTC.

V is TRBV9 and J is TRBJ2-7, with TRBD2 identical over 8 bases. The CDR3 contains 14 residues. Germline trimming cut 0 bases from V and 3 bases from J; bases unmatched to any gene: 2. Germline V CDR1 and CDR2: SGDLS, YYNGEE. CDR3: CASSVAGGYYEQYF. CDR3 nucleotide sequence: TGTGCCAGCAGCGTAGCGGGAGGGTACTACGAGCAGTACTTC.

This chain connects TRBV7-9 to TRBJ2-5; 8 bases line up with TRBD1. V trimming: 6 bases; J trimming: 5 bases; junction bases outside the gene matches: 8. CDR3 length: 14 residues. Germline V gives CDR1 SEHNR, CDR2 FQNEAQ (reference sequence). The DNA of the CDR3 is TGTGCCAGCAGTGACAGGGGCCAAGGGGAGACCCAGTACTTC. This codes for CASSDRGQGETQYF.

The rearrangement uses TRBV2 and TRBJ2-5; D may be TRBD2 (6 bases). The CDR3 is 15 residues long. Germline CDR1 reads SNHLY; CDR2 reads FYNNEI. Between the trimmed V and J ends, which lost 5 bases and 2 bases, there was a span of 15 bases. The CDR3 DNA reads as TGTGCCAGCAGTACCGGCAGGGACTTTCAAGAGACCCAGTACTTC. Translating it yields CASSTGRDFQETQYF.

The V gene is TRBV5-4, the J gene TRBJ1-2; D not resolved. Between the trimmed V and J ends, which lost 0 bases and 8 bases, there was a span of 20 bases. Germline CDR1 and CDR2: SGHNT and YYREEE (reference sequence). The CDR3 consists of 16 residues. CDR3 protein: CASSLGRTIALGGYTF. The CDR3, as DNA: TGTGCCAGCAGCTTGGGGAGGACGATCGCTTTGGGGGGCTACACCTTC.

This chain links TRBV13 with TRBJ1-2, with TRBD1 as a possible D gene (6 bases). The CDR3 covers 16 residues. The germline CDR1 and CDR2 sequences are PRHDT and FYEKMQ (reference sequence). The V and J ends lost 5 bases and 4 bases respectively, with 20 bases between them. CDR3 DNA: TGTGCCAGCAGCCCCAAACCACAGGGCGTCGGCTATGGCTACACCTTC. Translation: CASSPKPQGVGYGYTF.

V gene TRBV9 combines with J gene TRBJ1-3, with a weak D call TRBD1 (5 bases). This CDR3 has 17 residues. Trimming pared 0 bases from V and 3 bases from J, leaving 16 bases between. The germline gives CDR1 SGDLS, CDR2 YYNGEE. As DNA, the CDR3 is TGTGCCAGCAGCGTAGGAGGCCAGGGTTTGGTTGGAAACACCATATATTTT. Protein sequence: CASSVGGQGLVGNTIYF.